This T cell receptor beta chain was sequenced for a study of regulatory and conventional T cells in RAG deficiency. The sorted conventional CD4+ T cells were CD25-low and CD127-high, with genomic DNA sequenced. Profiled with immunoSEQ multiplex PCR; TCRdb holds only in-frame clones, not every one. The sample includes tens of thousands of clones, around 95% seen only once; the top ten take over 1%. The same sample was also used in a study of regulatory T cells. As that study records: Primers: 52 TRBV forward and 13 TRBJ reverse.

The clonotype comes from a human donor in good health. Sequenced sample: CD25- CD4+ T cells sorted from blood.

The CDR3 nucleotides read TGCGCCAGCAGCGCCGGGACAGGGAATGAAGCTTTCTTT. It specifies CASSAGTGNEAFF. The chain carries TRBV5-1 and TRBJ1-1, with 9 bases aligning to TRBD1. The germline V gene has CDR1 SGHRS and CDR2 YFSETQ. J gave up 7 bases and V 4 bases, and 5 bases lay outside the gene matches. This CDR3 comprises 13 residues. Full variable domain (rest looked up from reference TRBV5-1 and TRBJ1-1): KAGVTQTPRYLIKTRGQQVTLSCSPISGHRSVSWYQQTPGQGLQFLFEYFSETQRNKGNFPGRFSGRQFSNSRSEMNVSTLELGDSALYLCASSAGTGNEAFFGQGTRLTVV.